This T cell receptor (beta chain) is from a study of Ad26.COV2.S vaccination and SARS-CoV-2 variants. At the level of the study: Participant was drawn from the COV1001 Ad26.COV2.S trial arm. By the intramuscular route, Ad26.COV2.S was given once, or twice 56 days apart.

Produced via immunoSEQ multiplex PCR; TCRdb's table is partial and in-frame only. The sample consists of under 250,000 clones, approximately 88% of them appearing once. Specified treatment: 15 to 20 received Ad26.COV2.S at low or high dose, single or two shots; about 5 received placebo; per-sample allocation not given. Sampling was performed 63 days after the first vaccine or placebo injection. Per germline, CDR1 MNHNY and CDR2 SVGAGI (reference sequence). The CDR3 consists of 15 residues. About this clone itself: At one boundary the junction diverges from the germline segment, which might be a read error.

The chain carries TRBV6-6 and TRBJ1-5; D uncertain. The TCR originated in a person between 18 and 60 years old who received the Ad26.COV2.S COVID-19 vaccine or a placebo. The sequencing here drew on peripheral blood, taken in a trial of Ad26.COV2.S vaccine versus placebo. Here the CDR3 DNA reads TGTGCCAGCGGTTACGGGATACCCAGCAATCAGCCCCAGCATTTT. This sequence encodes CASGYGIPSNQPQHF.